What follows describes a single T cell receptor beta chain. Its antigen is not known. PCR involved 60 Vbeta and 13 Jbeta primers. Original processing methods: The count from a later analysis was about 80 million unique TCR beta chains, some 12 million of them shared. Only in-frame clones appear in the TCRdb table, and some are missing; sequencing was by immunoSEQ multiplex PCR. The V and J calls and clone size were taken over from that table, and D and trimming were inferred from the DNA. The sample holds approximately 150,000 clones; roughly 74% are singletons and the top ten take 3.3%. The data originate from a study of cytomegalovirus exposure and HLA in healthy donors. General study results and limits: A later examination showed that TCR association rates differed by HLA locus, with DRB1 most and HLA-C fewest.

V lost 4 bases to trimming and J lost 6 bases; unmatched junction nucleotides: 5. Germline values: CDR1 MNHEY, CDR2 SMNVEV (reference sequence). CDR3 length equals 13 residues. The J gene is TRBJ2-7, the V gene TRBV27, with 8 bases lining up with TRBD1. Sequencing was performed on PBMCs. The TCR was taken from a man aged 35 to 55 in good health and CMV-seronegative. The CDR3 spells CASSYDRGSEQYF. In DNA form, the CDR3 reads TGTGCCAGCAGTTACGACAGGGGATCCGAGCAGTACTTC.